Sequencing of this TCR beta chain was carried out in a study of T cell responses to AZD1222 COVID-19 vaccine. Study-wide results and limits: The donor cohort was predominantly white British with a female majority, and clonal diversity may have been underestimated. Among vaccine-associated CD4 TCRs, coverage spanned spike, with dominance at 160-218 and 743-854. Scientists sampled the repertoires only once the peak T cell response had passed. Of spike-specific TCRs, nearly half reportedly target regions left unmutated in variants.

With V trimmed by 2 bases and J by 4 bases, 7 bases remained unmatched. The CDR3 runs to 16 residues. Germline V gene sequence: CDR1 KGHDR, CDR2 SFDVKD. Comment on this clone: Its antigen remains unidentified.

The repertoire was sequenced with immunoSEQ multiplex PCR; TCRdb's copy has only in-frame clones and lacks some. Altogether more than 75,000 clones are present, roughly 90% being singletons, with the ten largest covering 26%. Sequenced here: peripheral blood, sampled on day 0 of AZD1222 vaccination. This clonotype originated in an adult in good health. This chain links TRBV24-1 with TRBJ2-7; 10 bases line up with TRBD2. DNA of the CDR3: TGTGCCACCAGTGATTCCCTCGGGACTAGCGAATACGAGCAGTACTTC. Protein sequence: CATSDSLGTSEYEQYF.